Presented here are 11 T cell receptor beta chains from one specimen sequenced in a study of T cell repertoires in cytomegalovirus infection. TCRdb reprocessed the reads with MiXCR, giving one entry per CDR3 protein. The sample carries about 300,000 distinct CDR3 sequences, 9.6% recorded once. Sample: PBMCs. These receptors all stem from a human donor in good health (CMV status not recorded). Some clones in this sample may be carry-over from other donors' samples.

This clonotype appeared a few times. The chain has TRBV20-1 and TRBJ1-2, with D possibly TRBD1 on 5 matching bases. The germline CDR1 and CDR2 sequences are DFQATT and SNEGSKA (reference sequence). The V and J ends lost 2 bases and 10 bases respectively, with 17 bases between them. The CDR3 extends over 13 amino acids. In DNA form, the CDR3 reads TGCAGTGCTAGATCGAGGGGCCCTCCTTCCTACACCTTC. Residues: CSARSRGPPSYTF.

This clonotype was detected ten times or more. This chain uses TRBV29-1 with TRBJ2-5, with D perhaps matching TRBD1 or TRBD2 (5 bases each). The CDR3 is 13 residues long. CDR1 and CDR2 (germline): SQVTM, ANQGSEA. Trimming shortened V by 6 bases and J by 0 bases, and 11 bases separated the two germline ends. Here the CDR3 reads CSVSGRHQETQYF. DNA of the CDR3: TGCAGCGTCTCGGGGCGGCACCAAGAGACCCAGTACTTC.

This clonotype was seen repeatedly, ten times or more. The chain has TRBV5-5 and TRBJ2-1; no definite D call. This CDR3 is 14 amino acids long. V was clipped by 4 bases and J by 0 bases, with 8 bases between them. Germline values: CDR1 SGHKS, CDR2 YYEKEE (reference sequence). In nucleotides, the CDR3 is TGTGCCAGCAGCCCCCCCCCCTCCTACAATGAGCAGTTCTTC. It yields the protein CASSPPPSYNEQFF.

The sample holds many counts of this clonotype. This chain joins TRBV11-3 and TRBJ2-2; D is unclear. The germline V and J ends were trimmed by 4 bases and 7 bases, with 7 bases remaining between them. This CDR3 has 12 residues. Germline values: CDR1 SGHNT, CDR2 YENEEA. Here the CDR3 DNA reads TGTGCCAGCAGCTCTCAATACGGGGAGCTGTTTTTT. Translated, it gives CASSSQYGELFF. The full variable domain, in which reference TRBV11-3 and TRBJ2-2 provide the parts outside the CDR3, is EAGVVQSPRYKIIEKKQPVAFWCNPISGHNTLYWYLQNLGQGPELLIRYENEEAVDDSQLPKDRFSAERLKGVDSTLKIQPAELGDSAVYLCASSSQYGELFFGEGSRLTVL.

This clonotype came up a few times. CDR3 residues: CASSSPAAGELFF. The CDR3, as DNA: TGTGCCAGCAGCTCTCCGGCGGCCGGGGAGCTGTTTTTT. The genes are TRBV28 and TRBJ2-2; D is ambiguous. The V gene lost 6 bases and the J gene lost 6 bases, with 11 bases spanning the gap. CDR1 is MDHEN, CDR2 SYDVKM, per germline. This CDR3 region has 13 residues. The complete variable domain, with remaining parts taken from reference TRBV28 and TRBJ2-2, reads DVKVTQSSRYLVKRTGEKVFLECVQDMDHENMFWYRQDPGLGLRLIYFSYDVKMKEKGDIPEGYSVSREKKERFSLILESASTNQTSMYLCASSSPAAGELFFGEGSRLTVL.

The table lists this clonotype with a few counts. V usage is TRBV28 and J usage is TRBJ2-3, with 8 bases that match TRBD2. The CDR3 totals 19 residues. Germline assignment: CDR1 MDHEN and CDR2 SYDVKM. The V gene end was trimmed by 2 bases and the J gene end by 2 bases; junction bases not matched to a gene: 15. CDR3 sequence reads: CASSLPPGLGAGATDTQYF. CDR3 coding DNA: TGTGCCAGCAGTTTACCCCCCGGGTTAGGAGCGGGGGCCACAGATACGCAGTATTTT.

This clonotype was picked up a small number of times. The V gene is TRBV29-1, the J gene TRBJ2-1; TRBD2 matches at 8 bases. Germline values: CDR1 SQVTM, CDR2 ANQGSEA. The V segment lost 5 bases and the J segment 6 bases; nucleotides outside the gene matches: 9. This CDR3 is 14 amino acids long. The CDR3 region is CSVLSGGLTNEQFF. The CDR3 nucleotides are TGCAGCGTTCTCAGCGGGGGCTTAACCAATGAGCAGTTCTTC.

For this clonotype: A much larger clone lies a single base off, so this may be a read error. The chain carries TRBV20-1 and TRBJ1-1, with D unclear. The CDR3 spans 11 residues. Germline CDR1 DFQATT, CDR2 SNEGSKA (reference sequence). CDR3 DNA: TGCAGTGCTACGGACTACACTGAAGCTTCCTTT. It is translated as CSATDYTEASF.

Comments on this clonotype: One base away lies a much larger clone, so this may be a sequencing read error. The chain links TRBV6-5 to TRBJ1-1; D unclear. This CDR3 region has 14 residues. Germline CDR1 is MNHEY and CDR2 is SVGAGI. The CDR3 here is CASGYVAVNTEAFF. The CDR3 DNA is TGTGCCAGCGGTTACGTGGCAGTGAACACTGAAGCTTTCTTT.

The rearrangement links TRBV24-1 to TRBJ2-1; TRBD1 matches 12 bases. This CDR3 contains 16 residues. Trimming at V came to 2 bases and at J to 5 bases, leaving 3 bases not matched to a gene. Germline assignment: CDR1 KGHDR and CDR2 SFDVKD. The CDR3 protein is CATSDWGQGANNEQFF. In DNA, the CDR3 is TGTGCCACCAGTGATTGGGGACAGGGGGCGAACAATGAGCAGTTCTTC.

This clonotype was observed a handful of times. The chain uses TRBV2 and TRBJ1-2, with 7 bases aligning to TRBD1. With 4 bases clipped from V and 7 bases from J, the junction kept 6 bases outside the gene matches. Looked up from germline, CDR1 is SNHLY and CDR2 is FYNNEI. This CDR3 spans 13 amino acids. In nucleotides, the CDR3 is TGTGCCAGCAGTGCACAGGGGAAAAGTGGCTACACCTTC. Translated, it gives CASSAQGKSGYTF.